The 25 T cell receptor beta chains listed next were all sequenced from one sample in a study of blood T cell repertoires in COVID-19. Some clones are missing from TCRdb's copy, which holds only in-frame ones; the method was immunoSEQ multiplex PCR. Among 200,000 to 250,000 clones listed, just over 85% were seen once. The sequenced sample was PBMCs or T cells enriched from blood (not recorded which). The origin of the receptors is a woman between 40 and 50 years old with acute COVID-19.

CDR3 residues: CAILVRDRGTAFF. DNA for the CDR3: TGTGCCATTCTGGTCCGGGACAGAGGGACGGCTTTCTTT. This rearrangement joins TRBV2 to TRBJ1-1, with 7 bases matching TRBD1. In germline, CDR1 is SNHLY, CDR2 FYNNEI. V lost 10 bases to trimming and J lost 11 bases; unmatched junction nucleotides: 16. The CDR3 has 13 amino acids.

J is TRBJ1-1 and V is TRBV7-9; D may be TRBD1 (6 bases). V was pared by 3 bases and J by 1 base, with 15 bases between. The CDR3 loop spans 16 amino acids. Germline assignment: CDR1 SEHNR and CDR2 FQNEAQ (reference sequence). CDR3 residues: CASSFLTGSGNTEAFF. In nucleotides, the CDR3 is TGTGCCAGCAGCTTTCTTACAGGGTCGGGGAACACTGAAGCTTTCTTT.

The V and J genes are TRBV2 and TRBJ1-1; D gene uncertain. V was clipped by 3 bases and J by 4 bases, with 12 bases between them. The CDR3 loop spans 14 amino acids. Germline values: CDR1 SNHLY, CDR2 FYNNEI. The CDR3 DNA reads TGTGCCAGCAGTGATGAGGGCGAGGTCACTGAAGCTTTCTTT. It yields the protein CASSDEGEVTEAFF.

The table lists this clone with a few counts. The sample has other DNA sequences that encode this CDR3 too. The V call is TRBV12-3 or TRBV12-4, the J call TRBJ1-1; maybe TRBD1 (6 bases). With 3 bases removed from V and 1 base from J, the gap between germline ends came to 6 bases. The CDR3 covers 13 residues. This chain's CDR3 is CASSLTGNTEAFF. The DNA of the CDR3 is TGTGCCAGCAGTTTGACAGGGAACACTGAAGCTTTCTTT.

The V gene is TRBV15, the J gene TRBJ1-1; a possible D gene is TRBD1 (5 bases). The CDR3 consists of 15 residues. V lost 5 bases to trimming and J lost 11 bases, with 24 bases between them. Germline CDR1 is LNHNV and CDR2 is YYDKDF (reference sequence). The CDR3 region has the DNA TGTGCCACCAGCCCCCAGTCGGGGGAACCGGGGAACGCTTTCTTT. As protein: CATSPQSGEPGNAFF.

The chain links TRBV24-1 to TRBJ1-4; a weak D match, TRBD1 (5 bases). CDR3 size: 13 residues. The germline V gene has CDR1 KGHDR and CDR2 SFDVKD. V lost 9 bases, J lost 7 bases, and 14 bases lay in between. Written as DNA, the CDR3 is TGTGCCACCGGATTCCAGGGTAGTGAAAAACTGTTTTTT. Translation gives CATGFQGSEKLFF.

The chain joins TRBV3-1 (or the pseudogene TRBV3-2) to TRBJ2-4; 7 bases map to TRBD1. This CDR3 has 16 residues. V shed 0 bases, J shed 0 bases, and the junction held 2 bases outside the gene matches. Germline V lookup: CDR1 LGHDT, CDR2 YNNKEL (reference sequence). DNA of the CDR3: TGTGCCAGCAGCCAAGAAAGGGGGCTAGCCAAAAACATTCAGTACTTC. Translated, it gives CASSQERGLAKNIQYF.

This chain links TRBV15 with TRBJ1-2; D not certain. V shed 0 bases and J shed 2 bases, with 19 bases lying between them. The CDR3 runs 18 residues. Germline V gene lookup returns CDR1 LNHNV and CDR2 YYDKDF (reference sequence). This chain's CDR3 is CATSRDLGQALSNYGYTF. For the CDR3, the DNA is TGTGCCACCAGCAGAGATCTTGGCCAGGCCCTGTCAAACTATGGCTACACCTTC.

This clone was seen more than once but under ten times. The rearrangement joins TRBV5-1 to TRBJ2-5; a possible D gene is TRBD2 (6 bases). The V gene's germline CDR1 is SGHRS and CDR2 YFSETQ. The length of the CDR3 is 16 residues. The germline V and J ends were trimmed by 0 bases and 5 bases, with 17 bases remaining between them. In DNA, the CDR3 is TGCGCCAGCAGCTTGGAAGGGATAAGCGGGCGGGAGACCCAGTACTTC. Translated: CASSLEGISGRETQYF.

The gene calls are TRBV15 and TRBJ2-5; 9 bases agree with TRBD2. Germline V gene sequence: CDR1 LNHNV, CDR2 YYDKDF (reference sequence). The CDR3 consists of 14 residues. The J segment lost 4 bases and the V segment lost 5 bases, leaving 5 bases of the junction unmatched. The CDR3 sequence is CATSLAGAGETQYF. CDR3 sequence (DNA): TGTGCCACCAGCTTAGCGGGGGCGGGAGAGACCCAGTACTTC.

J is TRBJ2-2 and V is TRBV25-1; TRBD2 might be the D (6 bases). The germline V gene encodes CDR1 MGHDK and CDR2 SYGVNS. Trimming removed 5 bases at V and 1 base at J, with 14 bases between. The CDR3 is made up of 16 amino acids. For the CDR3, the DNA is TGTGCCAGCAGTCGTAGGGCGGGGAAGAACACCGGGGAGCTGTTTTTT. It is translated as CASSRRAGKNTGELFF.

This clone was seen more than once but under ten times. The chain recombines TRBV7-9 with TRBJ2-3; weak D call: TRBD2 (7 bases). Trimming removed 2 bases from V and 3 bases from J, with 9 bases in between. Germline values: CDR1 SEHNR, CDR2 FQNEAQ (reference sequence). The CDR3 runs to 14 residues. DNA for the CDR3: TGTGCCAGCAGCTTACGGGGGGCGACAGATACGCAGTATTTT. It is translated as CASSLRGATDTQYF.

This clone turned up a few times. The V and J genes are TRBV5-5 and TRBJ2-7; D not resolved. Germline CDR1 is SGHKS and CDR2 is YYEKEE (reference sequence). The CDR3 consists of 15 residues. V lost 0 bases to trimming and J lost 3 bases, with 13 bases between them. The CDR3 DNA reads TGTGCCAGCAGCTTGGTCCCCCGTGGCGGCTACGAGCAGTACTTC. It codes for CASSLVPRGGYEQYF.

CDR3 region: CASSTGTAVFF. Here the CDR3 DNA reads TGTGCCAGCTCTACCGGGACAGCGGTGTTTTTT. The chain recombines TRBV18 with TRBJ1-4; 7 positions match TRBD1. This CDR3 comprises 11 residues. CDR1 is KGHSH and CDR2 is LQKENI in the germline V gene. V dropped 6 bases and J dropped 15; count of bases not matched to a gene: 7.

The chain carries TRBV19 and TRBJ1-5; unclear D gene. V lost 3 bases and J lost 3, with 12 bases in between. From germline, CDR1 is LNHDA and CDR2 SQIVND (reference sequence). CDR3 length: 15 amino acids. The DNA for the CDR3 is TGTGCCAGTAGTATTGAGGTCGGTTACAATCAGCCCCAGCATTTT. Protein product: CASSIEVGYNQPQHF.

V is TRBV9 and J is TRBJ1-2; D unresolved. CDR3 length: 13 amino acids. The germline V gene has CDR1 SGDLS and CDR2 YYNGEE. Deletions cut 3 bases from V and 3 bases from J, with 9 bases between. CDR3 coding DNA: TGTGCCAGCAGCGATGACGGGGACTATGGCTACACCTTC. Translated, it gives CASSDDGDYGYTF. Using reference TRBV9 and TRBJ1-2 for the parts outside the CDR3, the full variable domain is DSGVTQTPKHLITATGQRVTLRCSPRSGDLSVYWYQQSLDQGLQFLIQYYNGEERAKGNILERFSAQQFPDLHSELNLSSLELGDSALYFCASSDDGDYGYTFGSGTRLTVV.

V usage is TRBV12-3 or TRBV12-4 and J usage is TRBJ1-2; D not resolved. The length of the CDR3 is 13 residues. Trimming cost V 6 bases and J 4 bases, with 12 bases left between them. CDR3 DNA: TGTGCCAGCAGCAAACCAGGCTTCTATGGCTACACCTTC. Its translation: CASSKPGFYGYTF.

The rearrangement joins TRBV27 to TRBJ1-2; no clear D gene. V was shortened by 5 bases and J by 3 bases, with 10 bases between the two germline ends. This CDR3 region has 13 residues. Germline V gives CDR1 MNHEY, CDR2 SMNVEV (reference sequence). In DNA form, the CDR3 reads TGTGCCAGCAGTCCGGACGGGGACTATGGCTACACCTTC. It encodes CASSPDGDYGYTF.

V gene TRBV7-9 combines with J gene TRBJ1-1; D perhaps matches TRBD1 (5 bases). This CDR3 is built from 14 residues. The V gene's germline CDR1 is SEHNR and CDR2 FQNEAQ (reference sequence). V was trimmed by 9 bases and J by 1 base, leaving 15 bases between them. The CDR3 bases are TGTGCCAGTGGGCCCTATACAGGGAACACTGAAGCTTTCTTT. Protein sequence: CASGPYTGNTEAFF.

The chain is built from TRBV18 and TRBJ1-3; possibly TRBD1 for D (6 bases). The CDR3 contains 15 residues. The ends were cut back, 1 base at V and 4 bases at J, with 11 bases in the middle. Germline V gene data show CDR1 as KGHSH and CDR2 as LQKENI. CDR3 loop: CASSPQGGQGNTIYF. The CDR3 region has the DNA TGTGCCAGCTCACCACAAGGGGGACAAGGAAACACCATATATTTT. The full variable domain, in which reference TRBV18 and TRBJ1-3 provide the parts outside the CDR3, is NAGVMQNPRHLVRRRGQEARLRCSPMKGHSHVYWYRQLPEEGLKFMVYLQKENIIDESGMPKERFSAEFPKEGPSILRIQQVVRGDSAAYFCASSPQGGQGNTIYFGEGSWLTVV.

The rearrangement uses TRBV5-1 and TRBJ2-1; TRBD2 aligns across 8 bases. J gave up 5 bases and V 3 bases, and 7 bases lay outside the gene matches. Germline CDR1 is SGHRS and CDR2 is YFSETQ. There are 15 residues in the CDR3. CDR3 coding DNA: TGCGCCAGCAGCTCCACGGGGGGGCCCCACAATGAGCAGTTCTTC. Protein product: CASSSTGGPHNEQFF.

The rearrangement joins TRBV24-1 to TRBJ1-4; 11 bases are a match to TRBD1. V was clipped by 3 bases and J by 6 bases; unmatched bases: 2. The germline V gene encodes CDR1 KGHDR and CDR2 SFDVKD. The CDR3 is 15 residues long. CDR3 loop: CATSDAGQGDEKLFF. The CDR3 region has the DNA TGTGCCACCAGTGATGCGGGACAGGGGGATGAAAAACTGTTTTTT.

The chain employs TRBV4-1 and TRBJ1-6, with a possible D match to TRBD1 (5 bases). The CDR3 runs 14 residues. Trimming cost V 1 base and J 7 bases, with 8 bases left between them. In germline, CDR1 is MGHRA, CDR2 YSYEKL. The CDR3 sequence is CASSQVDRNSPLHF. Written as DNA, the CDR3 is TGCGCCAGCAGCCAAGTAGACAGAAATTCACCCCTCCACTTT.

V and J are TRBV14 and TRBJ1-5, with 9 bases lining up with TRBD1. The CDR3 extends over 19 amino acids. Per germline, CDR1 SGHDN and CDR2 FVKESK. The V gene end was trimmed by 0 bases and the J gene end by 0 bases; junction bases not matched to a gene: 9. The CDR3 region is CASSQDFDRTGDSNQPQHF. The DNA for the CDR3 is TGTGCCAGCAGCCAAGATTTTGATCGGACAGGGGATAGCAATCAGCCCCAGCATTTT. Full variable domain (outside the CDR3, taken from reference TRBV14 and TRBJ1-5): EAGVTQFPSHSVIEKGQTVTLRCDPISGHDNLYWYRRVMGKEIKFLLHFVKESKQDESGMPNNRFLAERTGGTYSTLKVQPAELEDSGVYFCASSQDFDRTGDSNQPQHFGDGTRLSIL.

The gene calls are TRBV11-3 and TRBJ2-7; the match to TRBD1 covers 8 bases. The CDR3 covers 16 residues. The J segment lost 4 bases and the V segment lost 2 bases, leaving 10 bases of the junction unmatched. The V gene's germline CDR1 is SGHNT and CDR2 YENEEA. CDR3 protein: CASSLRRQGRGYEQYV. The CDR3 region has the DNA TGTGCCAGCAGCTTAAGACGACAGGGGAGAGGGTACGAGCAGTACGTC.